These 18 T cell receptor beta chains share one sample of origin, sequenced in a study of T cells in Graves' hyperthyroidism and ophthalmopathy. RNA transcripts yielded amplified TCR beta CDR3 regions. A first-round RT-PCR of the TCR CDR3 used the HTBI primer set. TCRdb fed the multiplex PCR reads into MiXCR, producing one record per CDR3 protein. The sample yields 450,000 to 600,000 distinct CDR3 sequences, 14% seen once. Sequencing was carried out using blood. These receptors were collected from a middle-aged woman with Graves' hyperthyroidism.

The chain recombines TRBV9 with TRBJ2-1; TRBD2 agrees at 9 bases. Germline CDR1 and CDR2: SGDLS and YYNGEE. The V gene end was trimmed by 3 bases and the J gene end by 1 base; junction bases not matched to a gene: 5. The CDR3 loop spans 16 amino acids. This chain's CDR3 is CASSGLAGKSYNEQFF. The CDR3 DNA sequence: TGTGCCAGCAGCGGTCTAGCGGGAAAATCCTACAATGAGCAGTTCTTC.

With regard to this clonotype: A much larger clone differs from this one at a single base, so this may be a read error. The chain recombines TRBV19 with TRBJ1-1, with TRBD1 as a possible D gene (6 bases). Looked up from germline, CDR1 is LNHDA and CDR2 is SQIVND (reference sequence). The CDR3 spans 15 residues. With 0 bases removed from V and 3 bases from J, the gap between germline ends came to 11 bases. The CDR3 here is CASSIEAGVDTEAFF. The CDR3 DNA reads as TGTGCCAGTAGTATAGAGGCAGGGGTGGACACTGAAGCTTTCTTT.

Ten or more counts support this clonotype. The chain recombines TRBV27 with TRBJ2-7, with D possibly matching TRBD2 (5 bases). V lost 7 bases to trimming and J lost 3 bases, with 16 bases between them. Germline CDR1 reads MNHEY; CDR2 reads SMNVEV (reference sequence). CDR3 length: 14 residues. CDR3 protein: CASKELSGSYEQYF. The CDR3 bases are TGTGCCAGCAAGGAGCTCAGCGGTAGCTACGAGCAGTACTTC.

The rearrangement uses TRBV25-1 and TRBJ1-1, with D possibly being TRBD1 (6 bases). Germline V CDR1 and CDR2: MGHDK, SYGVNS. This CDR3 is 13 amino acids long. V was clipped by 4 bases and J by 6 bases, with 12 bases between them. CDR3 residues: CASSVGDIPEAFF. The CDR3 coding sequence is TGTGCCAGCAGTGTAGGGGACATACCTGAAGCTTTCTTT.

This clonotype occurred many times. The rearrangement joins TRBV18 to TRBJ2-3; a possible D gene is TRBD1 (6 bases). Germline values: CDR1 KGHSH, CDR2 LQKENI. Trimming removed 2 bases from V and 0 bases from J, with 15 bases in between. This CDR3 contains 17 residues. The DNA of the CDR3 is TGTGCCAGCTCACCAATTGAGCAGGGGTTCAGCACAGATACGCAGTATTTT. Translation gives CASSPIEQGFSTDTQYF.

In its sample, this clonotype was seen many times. The chain carries TRBV2 and TRBJ1-3; D is unclear. The germline V gene encodes CDR1 SNHLY and CDR2 FYNNEI. V gave up 1 base and J gave up 3 bases, with 7 bases separating them. The CDR3 sequence is 14 residues long. The CDR3 sequence: CASSEGGLGNTIYF. The CDR3 nucleotides are TGTGCCAGCAGTGAAGGGGGTCTTGGAAACACCATATATTTT.

This clonotype was observed a few times. V usage is TRBV20-1 and J usage is TRBJ1-6; the match to TRBD1 covers 11 bases. V lost 2 bases, J lost 9 bases, and 6 bases stayed unmatched. The length of the CDR3 is 15 residues. The germline CDR1 and CDR2 sequences are DFQATT and SNEGSKA (reference sequence). In DNA form, the CDR3 reads TGCAGTGCTAGATCGGGGGACAGGGGGGTTTCACCCCTCCACTTT. Amino acids: CSARSGDRGVSPLHF.

This clonotype was seen only once. The chain has TRBV7-9 and TRBJ2-1; 7 positions match TRBD2. The V gene end was trimmed by 5 bases and the J gene end by 6 bases; junction bases not matched to a gene: 7. Looked up from germline, CDR1 is SEHNR and CDR2 is FQNEAQ (reference sequence). The length of the CDR3 is 14 residues. This CDR3 reads CASSPWGGSNEQFF. CDR3 coding DNA: TGTGCCAGCAGCCCTTGGGGCGGGAGCAATGAGCAGTTCTTC.

This clonotype was seen many times. V and J are TRBV3-1 and TRBJ1-5; no definite D call. The CDR3 is made up of 14 amino acids. Germline V gene sequence: CDR1 LGHDT, CDR2 YNNKEL (reference sequence). V lost 0 bases and J 6 bases, leaving 9 bases between the germline ends. CDR3 in DNA: TGTGCCAGCAGCCAAGATCATTGGGGTCAGCCCCAGCATTTT. This codes for CASSQDHWGQPQHF.

This clonotype was seen ten or more times. The chain links TRBV28 to TRBJ1-1; D is unresolved. CDR3 length equals 11 residues. V lost 3 bases and J lost 4, with 3 bases in between. CDR1 and CDR2 from the germline V gene are MDHEN and SYDVKM. The DNA for the CDR3 is TGTGCCAGCAGTTTGAGCACTGAAGCTTTCTTT. Its translation: CASSLSTEAFF. The complete variable domain, with remaining parts taken from reference TRBV28 and TRBJ1-1, reads DVKVTQSSRYLVKRTGEKVFLECVQDMDHENMFWYRQDPGLGLRLIYFSYDVKMKEKGDIPEGYSVSREKKERFSLILESASTNQTSMYLCASSLSTEAFFGQGTRLTVV.

This chain joins TRBV20-1 and TRBJ1-5; TRBD1 is a possible D gene (6 bases). Trimming pared 5 bases from V and 6 bases from J, leaving 20 bases between. The CDR3 spans 15 residues. CDR1 DFQATT and CDR2 SNEGSKA come from the germline V gene (reference sequence). The CDR3 protein is CSAGQYDRLTQPQHF. CDR3 DNA: TGCAGTGCTGGTCAGTATGACAGGTTGACTCAGCCCCAGCATTTT.

This clonotype was detected only a few times. The chain is built from TRBV25-1 and TRBJ2-7; either TRBD1 or TRBD2 may fit D (6 bases each). The CDR3 is 15 amino acids. V was pared by 1 base and J by 2 bases, with 12 bases between. In germline, CDR1 is MGHDK, CDR2 SYGVNS. The CDR3 loop is CASSELGGQTYEQYF. The DNA for the CDR3 is TGTGCCAGCAGTGAATTGGGAGGACAGACCTACGAGCAGTACTTC.

This clonotype was found a few times. The chain employs TRBV7-6 and TRBJ1-1; TRBD1 might be the D (6 bases). The ends were cut back, 1 base at V and 1 base at J, with 10 bases in the middle. Germline CDR1 and CDR2: SGHVS and FNYEAQ. CDR3 length: 15 amino acids. The CDR3 sequence: CASSLGEGGNTEAFF. CDR3 DNA: TGTGCCAGCAGCTTAGGGGAGGGGGGGAACACTGAAGCTTTCTTT. The variable domain in full, with the rest retrieved from reference TRBV7-6 and TRBJ1-1, is GAGVSQSPRYKVTKRGQDVALRCDPISGHVSLYWYRQALGQGPEFLTYFNYEAQQDKSGLPNDRFSAERPEGSISTLTIQRTEQRDSAMYRCASSLGEGGNTEAFFGQGTRLTVV.

The J gene is TRBJ2-7, the V gene TRBV19; D call uncertain. The CDR3 covers 11 residues. The V gene lost 3 bases and the J gene lost 4 bases, with 4 bases spanning the gap. Germline V gene sequence: CDR1 LNHDA, CDR2 SQIVND (reference sequence). CDR3 nucleotides: TGTGCCAGTAGTATGGGTTACGAGCAGTACTTC. It translates to CASSMGYEQYF.

This clonotype was detected many times. This chain joins TRBV28 and TRBJ1-1; TRBD1 might be the D (5 bases). Trimming took off 5 bases at V and 3 bases at J, with 19 bases between the two ends. The CDR3 consists of 16 residues. Per germline, CDR1 MDHEN and CDR2 SYDVKM. DNA of the CDR3: TGTGCCAGCAGTCCCAGCGGGGGGGATTTTGACACTGAAGCTTTCTTT. This sequence encodes CASSPSGGDFDTEAFF.

The CDR3 region is CASSHGQGILYEQYF. CDR3 nucleotides: TGTGCCAGCAGTCATGGACAGGGGATCCTCTACGAGCAGTACTTC. V usage is TRBV27 and J usage is TRBJ2-7; 9 bases are a match to TRBD1. V dropped 5 bases and J dropped 3; count of bases not matched to a gene: 8. The CDR3 is 15 amino acids. Germline CDR1 reads MNHEY; CDR2 reads SMNVEV (reference sequence).

This clonotype was counted at least ten times. The chain employs TRBV28 and TRBJ1-4; TRBD1 might be the D (5 bases). CDR3 length: 13 residues. Germline V gives CDR1 MDHEN, CDR2 SYDVKM. Trimming removed 6 bases at V and 4 bases at J, with 9 bases between. In DNA, the CDR3 is TGTGCCAGCAGACGGGACGGTAATGAAAAACTGTTTTTT. This gives the protein CASRRDGNEKLFF.

This clonotype was observed at least ten times. The chain recombines TRBV20-1 with TRBJ1-5; 7 bases map to TRBD1. CDR1 and CDR2 from the germline V gene are DFQATT and SNEGSKA (reference sequence). Trimming removed 7 bases from V and 4 bases from J; junction bases left unmatched: 4. This CDR3 spans 12 amino acids. CDR3 residues: CSVGDRNQPQHF. CDR3 bases: TGCAGTGTAGGGGACAGAAATCAGCCCCAGCATTTT.